A selection of T cell receptor beta chains follows, all from one sample in a study of CXCR3-negative and CXCR3-positive naive CD8 T cells. TCRdb reprocessed the 5' RACE reads and reports one entry per CDR3 protein, with no DNA. This table lists tens of thousands of distinct CDR3 sequences. Material for sequencing was naive CXCR3- CD8+ T cells from blood. These receptors came from a human donor in good health. Some clones in this sample may be carry-over from other donors' samples. Both conserved end residues are part of each CDR3.

j_gene	v_gene	CDR3aa
TRBJ2-1	TRBV19	CASNIGTANNEQFF
TRBJ2-1	TRBV20-1	CSARGGYNEQFF
TRBJ1-2	TRBV12-3/TRBV12-4	CASSSDLRTGSYGYTF
TRBJ1-1	TRBV12-5	CASGLGNPGIEAFF
TRBJ2-7	TRBV20-1	CSARDPGTGASYEQYF
TRBJ2-2	TRBV6-2/TRBV6-3	CASSYQVELFF
TRBJ2-6	TRBV7-3	CASSLLKYFGPKESGANVLTF
TRBJ2-7	TRBV27	CASRHTSGGDYEQYF
TRBJ2-1	TRBV5-6	CASSLGAGAPNEQFF
TRBJ1-6	TRBV4-2	CASSRRAEGSSPLHF
TRBJ2-5	TRBV7-9	CASSSGLAGGKETQYF
TRBJ2-1	TRBV7-9	CASTNRGNYNEQFF
TRBJ2-1	TRBV20-1	CSARLGAADYNEQFF
TRBJ2-3	TRBV29-1	CSVEMGTSTDTQYF
TRBJ2-1	TRBV10-3	CAIRDIQGGSDNEQFF
TRBJ1-6	TRBV7-9	CASSDPYTVNSPLHF
TRBJ2-7	TRBV7-2	CASSLIPGSPYEQYF
TRBJ2-1	TRBV20-1	CSARAERGGMDEQFF
TRBJ1-1	TRBV7-6	CASRAGANTEAFF
TRBJ2-2	TRBV29-1	CSAEGTANTGELFF
TRBJ2-5	TRBV7-9	CASSLWAELQETQYF
TRBJ2-1	TRBV6-2/TRBV6-3	CASSKVGEVYNEQFF
TRBJ2-2	TRBV29-1	CSVPDRNTGELFF
TRBJ2-1	TRBV5-1	CASSLEGAGSSYNEQFF
TRBJ1-1	TRBV7-6	CASSSFDTSNTEAFF
TRBJ2-5	TRBV29-1	CSVDGYRAPGETQYF
TRBJ2-7	TRBV29-1	CSVGAGVSYEQYF
TRBJ2-1	TRBV12-3/TRBV12-4	CASSSKKTGNYNEQFF
TRBJ1-2	TRBV19	CASSPRGLTGTAYGYTF
TRBJ2-3	TRBV21-1	CASSLPLLTDTQYF
TRBJ1-2	TRBV12-3/TRBV12-4	CASSLALTYGYTF
TRBJ2-3	TRBV4-2	CASSQENGGADTQYF
TRBJ1-5	TRBV21-1	CASSKVRGRASNQPQHF
TRBJ2-1	TRBV7-9	CASSPPLAGGPWEQFF
TRBJ2-3	TRBV3-1	CASSQPGLPNTDTQYF
TRBJ2-7	TRBV10-3	CAISVDTGSYEQYF
TRBJ2-2	TRBV20-1	CSARDPGTATTGELFF
TRBJ1-2	TRBV29-1	CSGRQGIGYGYTF
TRBJ1-2	TRBV12-3/TRBV12-4	CASSSVQGMTKSGYTF
TRBJ2-3	TRBV27	CASTPAFGTQYF
TRBJ2-1	TRBV6-2/TRBV6-3	CASSYSLRTGDNEQFF
TRBJ2-5	TRBV20-1	CSARVGPSSSETQYF
TRBJ1-2	TRBV7-2	CASSLVEDGYTF
TRBJ2-7	TRBV28	CASSLVGQRSYEQYF
TRBJ2-2	TRBV19	CASSMGGPTGELFF
TRBJ2-2	TRBV3-1	CASSPLDGSEELFF
TRBJ1-2	TRBV10-3	CAISENTGRNYGYTF
TRBJ1-4	TRBV7-9	CASSLTLDTTNEKLFF
TRBJ2-1	TRBV12-3/TRBV12-4	CASSFESSYNEQFF
TRBJ2-7	TRBV19	CASSMTGRYEQYF
TRBJ1-1	TRBV5-5	CASIARDGRNTEAFF